One and the same sample provided the 8 T cell receptor beta chains below, sequenced in a study of HIV-infected patients and healthy controls. Each CDR3 protein is one row after TCRdb ran MiXCR on the 5' RACE reads. The table records more than 60,000 distinct CDR3 sequences, 15% to 20% of them present only once. The specimen was CD4+ T cells from blood. These receptors were collected from a human donor in good health.

This clonotype was seen many times. The chain recombines TRBV20-1 with TRBJ1-5; D not resolved. Germline assignment: CDR1 DFQATT and CDR2 SNEGSKA (reference sequence). The CDR3 covers 16 residues. V was clipped by 3 bases and J by 6 bases, with 21 bases between them. CDR3 amino acids: CSASNVAGVPGQPQHF. The CDR3, as DNA: TGCAGTGCTAGTAACGTTGCAGGCGTACCGGGTCAGCCCCAGCATTTT.

The sample holds many counts of this clonotype. The chain links TRBV7-2 to TRBJ2-3; D possibly corresponds to TRBD2 (6 bases). Germline CDR1 is SGHTA and CDR2 is FQGNSA. V was clipped by 4 bases and J by 3 bases, with 14 bases between them. The CDR3 loop spans 15 amino acids. The chain's CDR3 is CASSSRAGSTDTQYF. The CDR3, as DNA: TGTGCCAGCAGCTCCAGGGCGGGATCAACAGATACGCAGTATTTT.

V gene TRBV7-2 combines with J gene TRBJ2-1; D is unresolved. Germline V gene lookup returns CDR1 SGHTA and CDR2 FQGNSA. Trimming removed 1 base from V and 4 bases from J, with 11 bases in between. CDR3 size: 15 residues. The CDR3 loop is CASSLGSLIYNEQFF. The CDR3 DNA reads as TGTGCCAGCAGCTTAGGATCCCTCATTTACAATGAGCAGTTCTTC.

This clonotype was counted ten times or more. V is TRBV20-1 and J is TRBJ2-4; 8 positions agree with TRBD1. The CDR3 consists of 16 residues. The germline gives CDR1 DFQATT, CDR2 SNEGSKA (reference sequence). Trimming at V came to 1 base and at J to 9 bases, leaving 14 bases not matched to a gene. CDR3 nucleotide sequence: TGCAGTGCTAGAGTGCCGACAGGGGTCTTTTTGGGCATTCAGTACTTC. It codes for CSARVPTGVFLGIQYF.

Turning to this clonotype: Since a much larger clone is just one base distant, this may be a read error. This chain connects TRBV12-3 or TRBV12-4 to TRBJ2-3; D gene ambiguous. This CDR3 comprises 12 residues. The CDR3 here is CVSSTRRDTQYF. The CDR3 nucleotides are TGTGTCAGCAGTACCCGTCGGGATACGCAGTATTTT.

J is TRBJ1-6 and V is TRBV5-1; TRBD1 matches at 8 bases. Germline lookup yields CDR1 SGHRS and CDR2 YFSETQ. The CDR3 consists of 16 residues. Germline trimming cut 5 bases from V and 11 bases from J; bases unmatched to any gene: 15. The CDR3, as DNA: TGCGCCAGCAGACCTGGGGACAGGACGGCTGTGGCACCCCTCCACTTT. Its protein product is CASRPGDRTAVAPLHF.

This clonotype was observed a handful of times. The V call is TRBV2, the J call TRBJ2-7; D is undetermined. CDR1 is SNHLY, CDR2 FYNNEI, per germline. Trimming cost V 4 bases and J 5 bases, with 6 bases left between them. The CDR3 is made up of 11 amino acids. The CDR3 loop reads CASSVNNEQYF. The DNA of the CDR3 is TGTGCCAGCAGTGTCAACAACGAGCAGTACTTC.

This clonotype was seen only a few times. The DNA of the CDR3 is TGTGCCAGCAGCTTATACCGGGGACAGCGCTACGAGCAGTACTTC. Amino acids: CASSLYRGQRYEQYF. This sequence joins TRBV7-2 and TRBJ2-7, with 7 nucleotides matching TRBD1. Per germline, CDR1 SGHTA and CDR2 FQGNSA. The CDR3 extends over 15 amino acids. Trimming cost V 2 bases and J 3 bases; bases outside gene matches: 7.